This T cell receptor beta chain was captured by sequencing in a study of T-cell memory formation after mild COVID-19. Findings and caveats of the study: Pre-infection memory harbored some responding clones, suggesting cross-reactive memory joined. Clones which contracted sat mainly in CM and EM if CD4+, and in EMRA if CD8+. Whether second-wave clones peaking at day 37 were SARS-CoV-2 specific went unconfirmed.

TCRdb reanalysed the 5' RACE reads using MiXCR and keeps one entry per CDR3 protein. The table includes 250,000 to 350,000 distinct CDR3 sequences, roughly a fifth detected once. This clonotype was seen a handful of times. What it binds is unknown. The CDR3 is 15 residues long. Looked up from germline, CDR1 is KGHDR and CDR2 is SFDVKD. Germline trimming cut 9 bases from V and 1 base from J; bases unmatched to any gene: 9. The clonotype was recovered from a man younger than 35 who had mild COVID-19 (a few samples of this study predate the infection). Cell type and time point are not known. The gene calls are TRBV24-1 and TRBJ2-5; 8 nucleotides line up with TRBD2. Sample: PBMCs or a T cell subset sorted from them (not recorded which). In DNA form, the CDR3 reads TGTGCCACCGCCCCCCTGGCGGGGGGCCAAGAGACCCAGTACTTC. It specifies CATAPLAGGQETQYF.